This T cell receptor (beta chain) appears in the sequencing data of a study of blood T cell repertoires in COVID-19. The table came from immunoSEQ multiplex PCR; TCRdb's copy has only in-frame clones and leaves some out. The table shows approximately 20,000 clones, with 80% occurring only once. This CDR3 comprises 16 residues. Trimming at V came to 7 bases and at J to 5 bases, leaving 13 bases not matched to a gene. CDR1 is MNHNY, CDR2 SVGAGI, per germline (reference sequence). This receptor was taken from a man aged 55 to 70 with active COVID-19. The chain joins TRBV6-6 to TRBJ2-1, with 8 bases aligning to TRBD2. The material sequenced was peripheral blood. This CDR3 reads CASIQIRTSRHNEQFF. CDR3 coding DNA: TGTGCCAGCATCCAAATCCGGACTAGCCGGCACAATGAGCAGTTCTTC.